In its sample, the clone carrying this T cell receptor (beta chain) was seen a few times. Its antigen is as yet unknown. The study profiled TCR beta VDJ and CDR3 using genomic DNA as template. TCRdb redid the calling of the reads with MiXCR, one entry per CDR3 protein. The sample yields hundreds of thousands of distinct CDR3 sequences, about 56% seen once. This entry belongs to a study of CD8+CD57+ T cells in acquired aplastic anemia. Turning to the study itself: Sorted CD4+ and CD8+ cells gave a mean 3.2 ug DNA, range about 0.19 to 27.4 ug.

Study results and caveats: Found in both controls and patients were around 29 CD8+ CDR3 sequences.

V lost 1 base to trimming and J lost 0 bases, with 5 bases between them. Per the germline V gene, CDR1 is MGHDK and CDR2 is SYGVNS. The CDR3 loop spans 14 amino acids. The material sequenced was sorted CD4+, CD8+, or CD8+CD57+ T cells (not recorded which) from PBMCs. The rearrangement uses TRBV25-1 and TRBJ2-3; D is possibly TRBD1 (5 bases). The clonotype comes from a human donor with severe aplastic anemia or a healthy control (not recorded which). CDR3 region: CASSEWGSTDTQYF. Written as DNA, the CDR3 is TGTGCCAGCAGTGAATGGGGCAGCACAGATACGCAGTATTTT.